This T cell receptor (beta chain) was observed in a study of control samples from healthy donors and cancer patients. Clones were read by immunoSEQ multiplex PCR, and TCRdb kept only the in-frame ones, dropping some. The data contain 110,000 to 150,000 clones, approximately 91% of them singletons. This clone was observed a few times. From germline, CDR1 is SGHNT and CDR2 YYREEE (reference sequence). The CDR3 is 14 residues long. V gave up 0 bases and J gave up 1 base, with 4 bases separating them. The sequenced sample was blood. The receptor was derived from a man aged 25-45 years in good health. The J gene is TRBJ2-2, the V gene TRBV5-4; D remains ambiguous. The CDR3 DNA follows: TGTGCCAGCAGCTTGGCGCAGAACACCGGGGAGCTGTTTTTT. The encoded protein is CASSLAQNTGELFF.